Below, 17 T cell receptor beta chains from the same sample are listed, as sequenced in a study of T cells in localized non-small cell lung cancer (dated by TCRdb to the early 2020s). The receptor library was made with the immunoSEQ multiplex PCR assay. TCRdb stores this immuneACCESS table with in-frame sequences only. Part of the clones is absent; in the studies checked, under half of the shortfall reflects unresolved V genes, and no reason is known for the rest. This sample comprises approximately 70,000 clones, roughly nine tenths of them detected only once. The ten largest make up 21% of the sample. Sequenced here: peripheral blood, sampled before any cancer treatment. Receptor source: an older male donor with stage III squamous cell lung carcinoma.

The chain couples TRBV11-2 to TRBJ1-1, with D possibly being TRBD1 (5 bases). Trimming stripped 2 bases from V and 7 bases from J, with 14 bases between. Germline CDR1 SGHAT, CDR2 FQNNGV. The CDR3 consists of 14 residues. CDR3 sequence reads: CASSLSTGTGEAFF. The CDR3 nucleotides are TGTGCCAGCAGCTTAAGCACTGGGACGGGTGAAGCTTTCTTT.

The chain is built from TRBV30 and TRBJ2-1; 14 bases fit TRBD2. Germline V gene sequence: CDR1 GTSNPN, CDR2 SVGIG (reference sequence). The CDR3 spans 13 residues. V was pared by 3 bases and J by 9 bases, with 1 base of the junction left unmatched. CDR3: CAWSGLAGGEQFF. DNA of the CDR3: TGTGCCTGGAGCGGACTAGCGGGGGGTGAGCAGTTCTTC.

The CDR3 here is CASSDLEIGKLFF. The CDR3 bases are TGTGCCAGCAGTGATCTCGAGATAGGAAAACTGTTTTTT. V usage is TRBV6-1 and J usage is TRBJ1-4; D unresolved. This CDR3 is built from 13 residues. Per germline, CDR1 MNHNS and CDR2 SASEGT. The V end was cut by 3 bases, the J end by 10 bases, with 12 bases between.

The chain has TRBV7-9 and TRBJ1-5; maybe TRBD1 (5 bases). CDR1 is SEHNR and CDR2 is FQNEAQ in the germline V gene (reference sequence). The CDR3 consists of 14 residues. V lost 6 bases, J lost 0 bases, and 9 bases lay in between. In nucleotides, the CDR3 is TGTGCCAGCAGTTTTGACAGTAGCAATCAGCCCCAGCATTTT. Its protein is CASSFDSSNQPQHF.

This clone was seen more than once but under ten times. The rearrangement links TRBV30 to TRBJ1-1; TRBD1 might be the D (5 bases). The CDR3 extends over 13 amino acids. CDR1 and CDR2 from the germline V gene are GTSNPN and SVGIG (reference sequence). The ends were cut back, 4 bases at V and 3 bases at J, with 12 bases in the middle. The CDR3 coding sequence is TGTGCCTGGAACCGAAGGGGTGACACTGAAGCTTTCTTT. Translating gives CAWNRRGDTEAFF. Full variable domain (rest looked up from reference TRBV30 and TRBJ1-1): SQTIHQWPATLVQPVGSPLSLECTVEGTSNPNLYWYRQAAGRGLQLLFYSVGIGQISSEVPQNLSASRPQDRQFILSSKKLLLSDSGFYLCAWNRRGDTEAFFGQGTRLTVV.

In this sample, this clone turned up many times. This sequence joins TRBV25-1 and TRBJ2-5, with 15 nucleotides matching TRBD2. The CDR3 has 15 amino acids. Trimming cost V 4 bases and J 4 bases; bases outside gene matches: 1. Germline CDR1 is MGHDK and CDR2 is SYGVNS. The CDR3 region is CASSGGLAGGETQYF. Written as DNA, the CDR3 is TGTGCCAGCAGTGGGGGACTAGCGGGGGGAGAGACCCAGTACTTC.

The DNA of the CDR3 is TGTGCCAGCAGCTTGGCCGGGGGGAAACAGCCCCAGCATTTT. Translating gives CASSLAGGKQPQHF. The chain has TRBV5-6 and TRBJ1-5; tentatively, D is TRBD1 (5 bases). Deletions cut 0 bases from V and 7 bases from J, with 11 bases between. The CDR3 totals 14 residues. CDR1 and CDR2 from the germline V gene are SGHDT and YYEEEE.

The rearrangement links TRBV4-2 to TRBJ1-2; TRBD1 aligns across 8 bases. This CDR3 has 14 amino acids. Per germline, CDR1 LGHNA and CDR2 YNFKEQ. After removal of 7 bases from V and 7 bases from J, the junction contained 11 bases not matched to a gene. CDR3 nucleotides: TGTGCCAGCAACCATGACAGGGGAAGTACTGGCTACACCTTC. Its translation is CASNHDRGSTGYTF.

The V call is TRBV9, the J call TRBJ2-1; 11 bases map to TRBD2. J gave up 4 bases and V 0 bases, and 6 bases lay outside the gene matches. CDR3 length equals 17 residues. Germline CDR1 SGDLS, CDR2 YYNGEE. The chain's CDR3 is CASSVASGGLSYNEQFF. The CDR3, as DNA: TGTGCCAGCAGCGTAGCTAGCGGGGGGCTCTCTTACAATGAGCAGTTCTTC. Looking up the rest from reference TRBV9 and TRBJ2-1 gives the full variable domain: DSGVTQTPKHLITATGQRVTLRCSPRSGDLSVYWYQQSLDQGLQFLIQYYNGEERAKGNILERFSAQQFPDLHSELNLSSLELGDSALYFCASSVASGGLSYNEQFFGPGTRLTVL.

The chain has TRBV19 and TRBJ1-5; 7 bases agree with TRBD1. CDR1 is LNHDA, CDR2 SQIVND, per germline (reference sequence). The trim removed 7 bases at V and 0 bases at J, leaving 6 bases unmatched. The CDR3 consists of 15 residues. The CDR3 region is CASTPGTASNQPQHF. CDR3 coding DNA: TGTGCCAGTACCCCCGGGACAGCTAGCAATCAGCCCCAGCATTTT.

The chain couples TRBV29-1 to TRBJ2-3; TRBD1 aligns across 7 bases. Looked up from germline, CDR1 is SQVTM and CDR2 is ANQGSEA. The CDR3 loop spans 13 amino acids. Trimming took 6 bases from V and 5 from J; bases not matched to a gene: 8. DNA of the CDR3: TGCAGCGTCCCCAGACAGGGAGAAGATACGCAGTATTTT. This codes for CSVPRQGEDTQYF.

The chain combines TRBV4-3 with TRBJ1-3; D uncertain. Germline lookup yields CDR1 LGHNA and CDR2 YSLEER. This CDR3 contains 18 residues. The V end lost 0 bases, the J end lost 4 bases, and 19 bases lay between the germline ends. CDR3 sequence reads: CASSQDPPGGLGGNTIYF. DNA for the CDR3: TGCGCCAGCAGCCAAGATCCCCCGGGAGGGCTAGGGGGAAACACCATATATTTT.

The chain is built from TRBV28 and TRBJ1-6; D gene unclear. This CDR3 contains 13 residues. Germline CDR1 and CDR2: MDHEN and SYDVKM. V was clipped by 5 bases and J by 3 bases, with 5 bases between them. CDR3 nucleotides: TGTGCCAGCAGTCTATTCTATAATTCACCCCTCCACTTT. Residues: CASSLFYNSPLHF.

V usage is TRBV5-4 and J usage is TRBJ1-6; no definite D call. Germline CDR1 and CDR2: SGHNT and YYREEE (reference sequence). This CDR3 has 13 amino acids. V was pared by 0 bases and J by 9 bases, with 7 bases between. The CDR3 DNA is TGTGCCAGCAGCTTGGGGGAACTTTCACCCCTCCACTTT. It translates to CASSLGELSPLHF.

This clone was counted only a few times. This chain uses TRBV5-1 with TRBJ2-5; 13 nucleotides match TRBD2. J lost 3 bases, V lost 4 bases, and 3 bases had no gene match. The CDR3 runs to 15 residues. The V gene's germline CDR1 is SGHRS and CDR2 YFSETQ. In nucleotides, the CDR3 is TGCGCCAGCAGCCGCGGGACTAGCGGGAAAGAGACCCAGTACTTC. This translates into CASSRGTSGKETQYF.

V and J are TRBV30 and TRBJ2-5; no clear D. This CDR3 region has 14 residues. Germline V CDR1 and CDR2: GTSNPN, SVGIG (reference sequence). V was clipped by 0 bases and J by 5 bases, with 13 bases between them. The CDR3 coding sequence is TGTGCCTGGAGTGTACAGATCACCAGGGAGACCCAGTACTTC. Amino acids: CAWSVQITRETQYF. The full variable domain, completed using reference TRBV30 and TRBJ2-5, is SQTIHQWPATLVQPVGSPLSLECTVEGTSNPNLYWYRQAAGRGLQLLFYSVGIGQISSEVPQNLSASRPQDRQFILSSKKLLLSDSGFYLCAWSVQITRETQYFGPGTRLLVL.

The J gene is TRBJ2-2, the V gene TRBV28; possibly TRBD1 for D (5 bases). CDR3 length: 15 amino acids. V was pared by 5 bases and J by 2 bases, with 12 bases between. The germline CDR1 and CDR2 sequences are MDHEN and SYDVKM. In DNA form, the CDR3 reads TGTGCCAGCAGTCCAGGGCTAAGAAACACCGGGGAGCTGTTTTTT. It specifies CASSPGLRNTGELFF.